This TCR beta chain was recorded in a study of blood T cell repertoires in COVID-19. As processed by the authors: Estimation of nucleated cell counts was performed using reference gene primer amplification. Measured with immunoSEQ multiplex PCR; TCRdb has only the in-frame clones, and not every one. V and J calls and clone size are copied from that table; D and trimming were computed from the DNA. There are 310,000 or so clones in the sample; roughly 91% occur only once, and 1% lies in the top ten. Germline CDR1 and CDR2: SNHLY and FYNNEI. The V end was cut by 11 bases, the J end by 0 bases, with 18 bases between. The CDR3 length is 15 residues.

Sequenced sample: peripheral blood. This chain links TRBV2 with TRBJ2-3; maybe TRBD1 (5 bases). The receptor was isolated from a man aged 50 to 59 with active or convalescent COVID-19. The CDR3 loop reads CARGDRTHSTDTQYF. CDR3 sequence (DNA): TGTGCCCGAGGTGATAGGACACATAGCACAGATACGCAGTATTTT.